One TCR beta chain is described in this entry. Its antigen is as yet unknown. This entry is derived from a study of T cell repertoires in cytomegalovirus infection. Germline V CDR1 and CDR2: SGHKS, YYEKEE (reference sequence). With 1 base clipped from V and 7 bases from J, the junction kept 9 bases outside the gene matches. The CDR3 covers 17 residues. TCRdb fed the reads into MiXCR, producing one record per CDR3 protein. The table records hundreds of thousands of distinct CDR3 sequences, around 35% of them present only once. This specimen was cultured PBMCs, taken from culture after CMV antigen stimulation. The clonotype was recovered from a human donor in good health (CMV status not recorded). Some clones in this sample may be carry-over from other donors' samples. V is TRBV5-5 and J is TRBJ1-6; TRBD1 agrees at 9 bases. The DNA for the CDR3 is TGTGCCAGCAGCTTGATAGGACCGGGACAGGGAAATTCACCCCTCCACTTT. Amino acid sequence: CASSLIGPGQGNSPLHF.